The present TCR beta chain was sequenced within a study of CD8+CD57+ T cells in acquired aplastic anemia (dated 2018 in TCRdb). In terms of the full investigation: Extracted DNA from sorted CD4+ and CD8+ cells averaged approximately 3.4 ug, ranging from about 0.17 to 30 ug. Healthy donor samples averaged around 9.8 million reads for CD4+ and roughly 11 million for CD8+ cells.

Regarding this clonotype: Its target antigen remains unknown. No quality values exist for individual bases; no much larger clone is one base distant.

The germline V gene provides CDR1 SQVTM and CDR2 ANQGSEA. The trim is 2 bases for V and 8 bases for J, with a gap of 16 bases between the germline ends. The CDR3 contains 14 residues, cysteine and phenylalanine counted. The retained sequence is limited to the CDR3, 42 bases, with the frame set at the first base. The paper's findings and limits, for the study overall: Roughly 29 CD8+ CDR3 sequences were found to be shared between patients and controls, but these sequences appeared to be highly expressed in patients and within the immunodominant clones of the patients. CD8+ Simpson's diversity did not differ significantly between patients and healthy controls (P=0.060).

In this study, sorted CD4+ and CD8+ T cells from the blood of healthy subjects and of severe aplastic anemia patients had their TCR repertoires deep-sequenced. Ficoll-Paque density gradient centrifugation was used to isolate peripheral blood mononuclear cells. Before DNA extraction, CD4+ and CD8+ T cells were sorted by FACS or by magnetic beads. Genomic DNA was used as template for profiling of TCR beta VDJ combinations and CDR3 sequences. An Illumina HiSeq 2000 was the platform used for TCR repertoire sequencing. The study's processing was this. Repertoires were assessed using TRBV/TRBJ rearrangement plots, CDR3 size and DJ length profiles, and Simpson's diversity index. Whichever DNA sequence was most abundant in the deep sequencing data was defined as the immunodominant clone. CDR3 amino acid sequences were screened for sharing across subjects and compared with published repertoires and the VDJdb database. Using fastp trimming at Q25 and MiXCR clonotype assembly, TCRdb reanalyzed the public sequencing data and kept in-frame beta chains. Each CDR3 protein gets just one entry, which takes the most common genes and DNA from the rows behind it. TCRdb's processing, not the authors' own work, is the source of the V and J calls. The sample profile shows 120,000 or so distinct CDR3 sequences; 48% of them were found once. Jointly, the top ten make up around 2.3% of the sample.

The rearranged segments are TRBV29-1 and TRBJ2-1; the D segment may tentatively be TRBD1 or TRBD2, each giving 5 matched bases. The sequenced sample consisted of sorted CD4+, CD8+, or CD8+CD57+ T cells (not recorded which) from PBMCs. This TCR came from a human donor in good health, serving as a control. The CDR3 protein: CSVEPGRGRDEQFF. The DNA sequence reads TGCAGCGTTGAACCGGGACGGGGAAGGGATGAGCAGTTCTTC.